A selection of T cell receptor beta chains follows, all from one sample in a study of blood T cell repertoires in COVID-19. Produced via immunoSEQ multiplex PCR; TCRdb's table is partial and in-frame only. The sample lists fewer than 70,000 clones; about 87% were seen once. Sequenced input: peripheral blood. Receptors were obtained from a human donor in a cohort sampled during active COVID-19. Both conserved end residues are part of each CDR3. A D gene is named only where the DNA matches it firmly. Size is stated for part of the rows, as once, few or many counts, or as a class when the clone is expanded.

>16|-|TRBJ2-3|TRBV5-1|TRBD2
CASSLDSGGKGDTQYF
TGCGCCAGCAGCTTGGATAGCGGGGGAAAGGGAGATACGCAGTATTTT
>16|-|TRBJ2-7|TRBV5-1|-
CASSGGFGTAAYEQYF
TGCGCCAGCAGCGGGGGGTTTGGTACAGCCGCCTACGAGCAGTACTTC
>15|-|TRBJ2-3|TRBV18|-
CASSPSRGETDTQYF
TGTGCCAGCTCACCAAGCAGGGGAGAGACAGATACGCAGTATTTT
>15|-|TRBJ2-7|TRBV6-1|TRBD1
CASSERDSPSYEQYF
TGTGCCAGCAGTGAGAGGGACAGCCCTTCCTACGAGCAGTACTTC
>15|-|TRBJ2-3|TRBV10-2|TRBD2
CASSGGGSMSDTQYF
TGCGCCAGCAGTGGGGGCGGGAGTATGTCAGATACGCAGTATTTT
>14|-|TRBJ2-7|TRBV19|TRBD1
CASSFRQGDYEQYF
TGTGCCAGTAGTTTTCGACAGGGCGACTACGAGCAGTACTTC
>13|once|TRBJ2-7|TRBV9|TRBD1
CASSGQGAYEQYF
TGTGCCAGCAGCGGACAGGGTGCCTACGAGCAGTACTTC
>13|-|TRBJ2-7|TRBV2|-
CASSEYRSYEQYF
TGTGCCAGCAGTGAGTACAGGTCCTACGAGCAGTACTTC
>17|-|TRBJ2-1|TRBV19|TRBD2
CASSIGLAGRSYNEQFF
TGTGCCAGTAGTATAGGGCTAGCGGGTCGATCCTACAATGAGCAGTTCTTC
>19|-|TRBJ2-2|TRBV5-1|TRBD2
CASSEGLAGAIANTGELFF
TGCGCCAGCAGCGAAGGACTAGCGGGGGCTATAGCGAACACCGGGGAGCTGTTTTTT
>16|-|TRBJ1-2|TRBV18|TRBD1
CASSPNRGRLSTGYTF
TGTGCCAGCTCACCTAACAGGGGGCGGCTCTCGACTGGCTACACCTTC
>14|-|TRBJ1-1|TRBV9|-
CASSVAPGDTEAFF
TGTGCCAGCAGCGTAGCTCCAGGGGACACTGAAGCTTTCTTT
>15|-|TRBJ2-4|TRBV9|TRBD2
CASSVTSGLENIQYF
TGTGCCAGCAGCGTAACTAGCGGCTTAGAGAACATTCAGTACTTC
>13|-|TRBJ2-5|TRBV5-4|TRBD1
CASSRDRGETQYF
TGTGCCAGCAGCCGGGACAGGGGGGAGACCCAGTACTTC
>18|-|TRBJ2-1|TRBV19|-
CASTDYGGPNPLGSEQFF
TGTGCCAGTACCGACTACGGAGGTCCTAACCCCCTAGGCAGTGAGCAGTTCTTC
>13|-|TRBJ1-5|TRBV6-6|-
CASQSTTGQPQHF
TGTGCCAGCCAGAGTACAACGGGGCAGCCCCAGCATTTT
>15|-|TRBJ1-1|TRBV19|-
CASSTPSAPNTEAFF
TGTGCCAGTAGTACCCCGAGCGCACCGAACACTGAAGCTTTCTTT
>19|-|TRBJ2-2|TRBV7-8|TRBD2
CASSWEGLAGGLNTGELFF
TGTGCCAGCAGCTGGGAGGGACTAGCGGGGGGCCTGAACACCGGGGAGCTGTTTTTT
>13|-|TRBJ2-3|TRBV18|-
CASSPQGTDTQYF
TGTGCCAGCTCACCGCAGGGTACAGATACGCAGTATTTT
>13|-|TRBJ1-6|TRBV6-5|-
CASGRAENSPLHF
TGTGCCAGCGGGAGGGCTGAGAATTCACCCCTCCACTTT
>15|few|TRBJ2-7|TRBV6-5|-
CASSLSGGRSYEQYF
TGTGCCAGCAGCCTCAGCGGTGGGAGGTCCTACGAGCAGTACTTC
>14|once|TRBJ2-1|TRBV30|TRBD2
CAWSILAGSNEQFF
TGTGCCTGGAGTATCCTAGCGGGATCGAATGAGCAGTTCTTC
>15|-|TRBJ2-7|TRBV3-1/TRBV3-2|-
CASSRGGAFPYEQYF
TGTGCCAGCAGCCGGGGGGGGGCCTTCCCCTACGAGCAGTACTTC
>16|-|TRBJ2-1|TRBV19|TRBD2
CASSISHSGGVGEQFF
TGTGCCAGTAGTATCTCCCACAGCGGGGGGGTCGGTGAGCAGTTCTTC
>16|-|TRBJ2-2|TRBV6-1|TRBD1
CASSGRDRAGTGELFF
TGTGCCAGCAGTGGCCGGGACAGGGCTGGCACCGGGGAGCTGTTTTTT
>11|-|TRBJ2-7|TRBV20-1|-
CSARTVGEQYF
TGCAGTGCGCGGACAGTGGGCGAGCAGTACTTC
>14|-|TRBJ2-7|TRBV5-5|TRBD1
CASSRQGASYEQYF
TGTGCCAGCAGCCGACAGGGGGCCTCCTACGAGCAGTACTTC
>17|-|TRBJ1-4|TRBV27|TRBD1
CASRPTGGVESNEKLFF
TGTGCCAGCAGACCTACAGGGGGCGTTGAATCTAATGAAAAACTGTTTTTT
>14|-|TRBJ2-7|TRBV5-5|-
CASSSYSPPYEQYF
TGTGCCAGCAGCTCTTACAGTCCCCCCTACGAGCAGTACTTC
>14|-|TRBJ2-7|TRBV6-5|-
CASSYLDRTYEQYF
TGTGCCAGCAGTTACCTGGACAGAACCTACGAGCAGTACTTC
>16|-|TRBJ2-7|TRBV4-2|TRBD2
CASSQVYSGDFYEQYF
TGTGCCAGCAGCCAAGTATACAGCGGGGATTTCTACGAGCAGTACTTC
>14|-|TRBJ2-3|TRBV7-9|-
CASSLSASTDTQYF
TGTGCCAGCAGCTTAAGCGCTAGCACAGATACGCAGTATTTT
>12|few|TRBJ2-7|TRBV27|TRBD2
CASRGGSYEQYF
TGTGCCAGCCGGGGGGGGTCCTACGAGCAGTACTTC
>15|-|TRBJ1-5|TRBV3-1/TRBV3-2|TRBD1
CASSPSTGSNQPQHF
TGTGCCAGCAGCCCCTCGACAGGGTCCAATCAGCCCCAGCATTTT
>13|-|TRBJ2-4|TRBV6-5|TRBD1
CANSQTGSNIQYF
TGTGCCAACTCTCAGACAGGGTCAAACATTCAGTACTTC
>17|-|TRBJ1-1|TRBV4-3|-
CASSQEGGHILNTEAFF
TGCGCCAGCAGCCAAGAGGGGGGGCATATATTGAACACTGAAGCTTTCTTT
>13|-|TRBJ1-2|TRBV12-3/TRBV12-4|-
CASSSGGGYGYTF
TGTGCCAGCAGCTCGGGGGGCGGCTATGGCTACACCTTC
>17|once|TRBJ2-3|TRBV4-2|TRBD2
CASSQEVTSGGTDTQYF
TGTGCCAGCAGCCAAGAAGTGACTAGCGGGGGCACAGATACGCAGTATTTT
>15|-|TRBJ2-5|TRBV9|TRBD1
CASSVGTGGAETQYF
TGTGCCAGCAGCGTAGGGACAGGGGGCGCAGAGACCCAGTACTTC
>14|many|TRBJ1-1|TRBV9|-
CASSPHVVNTEAFF
TGTGCCAGCAGCCCCCATGTAGTCAACACTGAAGCTTTCTTT
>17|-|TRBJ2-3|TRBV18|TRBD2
CASSAGTPGLAVDTQYF
TGTGCCAGCTCGGCGGGGACTCCGGGACTAGCGGTAGATACGCAGTATTTT
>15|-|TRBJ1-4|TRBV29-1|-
CSVELAGRDNEKLFF
TGCAGCGTTGAGCTAGCGGGACGAGATAATGAAAAACTGTTTTTT
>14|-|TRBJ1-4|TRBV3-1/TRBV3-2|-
CASSPVGGNEKLFF
TGTGCCAGCAGCCCCGTGGGGGGGAATGAAAAACTGTTTTTT
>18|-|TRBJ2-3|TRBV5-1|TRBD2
CASSLVGLAGGPIDTQYF
TGCGCCAGCAGCTTAGTGGGACTAGCGGGAGGGCCGATAGATACGCAGTATTTT
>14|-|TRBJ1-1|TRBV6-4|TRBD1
CASRKGQGLAEAFF
TGTGCCAGCAGGAAGGGACAGGGGCTCGCTGAAGCTTTCTTT